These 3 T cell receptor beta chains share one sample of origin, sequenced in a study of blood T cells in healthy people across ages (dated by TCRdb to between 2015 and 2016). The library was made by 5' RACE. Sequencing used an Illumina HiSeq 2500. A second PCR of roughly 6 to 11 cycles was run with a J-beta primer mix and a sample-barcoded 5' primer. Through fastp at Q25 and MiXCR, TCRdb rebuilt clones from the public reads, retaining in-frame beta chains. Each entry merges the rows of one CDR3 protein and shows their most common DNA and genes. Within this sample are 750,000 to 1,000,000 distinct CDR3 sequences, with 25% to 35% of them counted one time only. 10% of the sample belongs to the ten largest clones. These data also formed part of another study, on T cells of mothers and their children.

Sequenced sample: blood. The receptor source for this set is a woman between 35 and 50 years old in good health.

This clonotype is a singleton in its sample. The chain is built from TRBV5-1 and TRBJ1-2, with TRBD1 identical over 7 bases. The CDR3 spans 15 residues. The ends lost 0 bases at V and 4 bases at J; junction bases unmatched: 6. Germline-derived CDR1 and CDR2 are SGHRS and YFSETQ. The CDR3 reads CASSLGGTEFYGYTF. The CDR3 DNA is TGCGCCAGCAGCTTGGGTGGGACAGAGTTCTATGGCTACACCTTC.

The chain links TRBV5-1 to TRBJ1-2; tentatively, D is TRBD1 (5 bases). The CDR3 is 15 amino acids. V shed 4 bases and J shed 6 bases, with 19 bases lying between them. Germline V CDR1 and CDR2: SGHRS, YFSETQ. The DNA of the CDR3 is TGCGCCAGCAGCGATGGGCAGTGGGACTATCATGGCTACACCTTC. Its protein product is CASSDGQWDYHGYTF. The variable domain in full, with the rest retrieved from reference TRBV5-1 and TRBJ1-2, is KAGVTQTPRYLIKTRGQQVTLSCSPISGHRSVSWYQQTPGQGLQFLFEYFSETQRNKGNFPGRFSGRQFSNSRSEMNVSTLELGDSALYLCASSDGQWDYHGYTFGSGTRLTVV.

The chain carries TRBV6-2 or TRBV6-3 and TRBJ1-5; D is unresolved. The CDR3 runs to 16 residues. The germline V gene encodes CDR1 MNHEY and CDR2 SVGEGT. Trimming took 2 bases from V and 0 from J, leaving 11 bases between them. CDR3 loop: CASSYLRPYSNQPQHF. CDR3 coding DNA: TGTGCCAGCAGTTACCTCCGACCATATAGCAATCAGCCCCAGCATTTT.